This record covers a single T cell receptor beta chain. No antigen is known for it. Generated by immunoSEQ multiplex PCR, the TCRdb table keeps only in-frame clones and is missing some. The sample yields some 8,700 clones, under 55% seen once. This sample was included in a study of Tregs in tolerant kidney transplant recipients. Whole-study context: CFSE-labeled recipient PBMCs were cultured more than 5 days with irradiated graft donor PBMCs, then FACS-sorted. Findings of the study overall: Findings come from small patient numbers and require larger validation. No direct test of biological reproducibility was done here.

CDR3 length: 15 residues. Germline V gene data show CDR1 as LNHNV and CDR2 as YYDKDF (reference sequence). Trimming removed 2 bases from V and 8 bases from J, with 18 bases in between. The clonotype comes from a human donor in good health. Sequencing was done on a sample of CD4+ T cells from blood cultured with allogeneic cells. V gene TRBV15 combines with J gene TRBJ1-2, with a possible D match to TRBD1 (5 bases). The CDR3 spells CATSRTGTSLEGYTF. DNA for the CDR3: TGTGCCACCAGCAGAACCGGGACTTCCCTAGAGGGCTACACCTTC.